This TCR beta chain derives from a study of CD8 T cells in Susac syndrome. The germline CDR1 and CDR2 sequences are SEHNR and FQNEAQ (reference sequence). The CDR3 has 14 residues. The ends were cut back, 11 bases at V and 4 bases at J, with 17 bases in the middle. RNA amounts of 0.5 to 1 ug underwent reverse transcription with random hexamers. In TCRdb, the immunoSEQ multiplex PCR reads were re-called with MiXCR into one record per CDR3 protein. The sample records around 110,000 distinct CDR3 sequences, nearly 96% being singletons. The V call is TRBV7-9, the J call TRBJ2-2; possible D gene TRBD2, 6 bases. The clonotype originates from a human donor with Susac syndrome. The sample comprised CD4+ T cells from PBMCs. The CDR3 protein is CACSGRGATGELFF. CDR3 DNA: TGTGCCTGCTCCGGGCGGGGCGCCACCGGGGAGCTGTTTTTT.